A selection of T cell receptor beta chains follows, all from one sample in a study of blood T cell repertoires in COVID-19. Only in-frame clones appear in the TCRdb table, and some are missing; sequencing was by immunoSEQ multiplex PCR. This sample carries about 260,000 clones, 70% to 90% of them seen once, and the ten largest clones take 3.6%. The sequenced material came from peripheral blood. The receptors were gathered from a man aged 18 to 29 with active or convalescent COVID-19. CDR3s leave out the opening cysteine and the closing phenylalanine or tryptophan. Each record gives: CDR3 protein, clone size, J gene, V gene. For some rows the clone size is stated as once, few or many, or as a class when expanded; others skip it.

CDR3: AISGTSGNYNEQF
size: .
J: TRBJ2-1
V: TRBV10-3

CDR3: ASSQDLSQGKNYGYT
size: .
J: TRBJ1-2
V: TRBV3-1/TRBV3-2

CDR3: SLPEGQGVCNNQPQH
size: .
J: TRBJ1-5
V: TRBV29-1

CDR3: ASSIPPPSLKAVGELF
size: .
J: TRBJ2-2
V: TRBV19

CDR3: ASSPGLAGVFEQF
size: .
J: TRBJ2-1
V: TRBV7-9

CDR3: ASGELQGAGQPQH
size: few
J: TRBJ1-5
V: TRBV12-5

CDR3: ASSLVRGASEQY
size: .
J: TRBJ2-7
V: TRBV5-1

CDR3: ASRVRDNEQY
size: .
J: TRBJ2-7
V: TRBV28

CDR3: ASSLTGIGELF
size: .
J: TRBJ2-2
V: TRBV5-6

CDR3: ASWTGRDTQY
size: .
J: TRBJ2-3
V: TRBV10-3

CDR3: ASSILSSGGPTFNEQF
size: .
J: TRBJ2-1
V: TRBV19

CDR3: ASSPESLPNSQPQH
size: .
J: TRBJ1-5
V: TRBV6-2/TRBV6-3

CDR3: ASSLQIVNTIY
size: .
J: TRBJ1-3
V: TRBV3-1/TRBV3-2

CDR3: ASSPRLGGSGDTDTQY
size: .
J: TRBJ2-3
V: TRBV6-6

CDR3: ASSSGLAGGFDEQY
size: .
J: TRBJ2-7
V: TRBV5-4

CDR3: ATWLGAEAF
size: .
J: TRBJ1-1
V: TRBV19

CDR3: ASTGDRGLLEPQH
size: .
J: TRBJ1-5
V: TRBV6-5

CDR3: ASSASGQGTELF
size: .
J: TRBJ1-4
V: TRBV2

CDR3: ASSLGQGGTEAF
size: .
J: TRBJ1-1
V: TRBV5-1

CDR3: ASSLGGRGTEAF
size: .
J: TRBJ1-1
V: TRBV7-9